One sample yielded the 26 T cell receptor beta chains listed below, sequenced in a study of blood T cell repertoires in COVID-19. Data came from immunoSEQ multiplex PCR; TCRdb stores just in-frame clones and leaves some out. The top ten clones hold approximately 15% of a sample with around 140,000 clones, approximately 80% of them seen once. The sample consisted of peripheral blood. All receptors derive from a man aged 45-65 years with acute or convalescent COVID-19.

J is TRBJ2-3 and V is TRBV10-3, with 9 bases that match TRBD2. V lost 11 bases and J lost 2; bases outside the gene matches: 8. The CDR3 loop spans 14 amino acids. Germline-derived CDR1 and CDR2 are ENHRY and SYGVKD. The CDR3 loop is CASTRGGDTDTQYF. CDR3 bases: TGTGCCTCAACGCGGGGGGGGGACACAGATACGCAGTATTTT.

The chain recombines TRBV13 with TRBJ2-3; 12 nucleotides agree with TRBD2. The CDR3 loop spans 17 amino acids. J lost 5 bases, V lost 5 bases, and 11 bases had no gene match. Germline loops: CDR1 PRHDT, CDR2 FYEKMQ (reference sequence). CDR3 in DNA: TGTGCCAGCAGCCGGAAGACTAGCGGGGGAAGTAGAGATACGCAGTATTTT. It translates to CASSRKTSGGSRDTQYF.

V is TRBV7-2 and J is TRBJ1-2; 7 positions agree with TRBD1. CDR3 size: 14 residues. The germline V gene encodes CDR1 SGHTA and CDR2 FQGNSA. V dropped 5 bases and J dropped 2; count of bases not matched to a gene: 5. The CDR3 region is CASSPNRGNYGYTF. The CDR3 DNA follows: TGTGCCAGCAGCCCTAACAGGGGAAACTATGGCTACACCTTC.

This clone was detected only once. The V gene is TRBV28, the J gene TRBJ1-5; 8 bases are shared with TRBD1. The CDR3 has 15 amino acids. The trim removed 6 bases at V and 3 bases at J, leaving 7 bases unmatched. Per germline, CDR1 MDHEN and CDR2 SYDVKM. The CDR3 spells CASSYLTGANQPQHF. DNA for the CDR3: TGTGCCAGCAGCTATTTGACAGGGGCCAATCAGCCCCAGCATTTT.

The chain is built from TRBV10-3 and TRBJ1-6, with D unresolved. Germline V lookup: CDR1 ENHRY, CDR2 SYGVKD. CDR3 length: 15 amino acids. Trimming stripped 2 bases from V and 9 bases from J, with 14 bases between. This CDR3 reads CAISETRTAGSPLHF. The CDR3, as DNA: TGTGCCATCAGTGAGACGAGAACGGCGGGTTCACCCCTCCACTTT.

The V and J genes are TRBV5-4 and TRBJ1-5, with D unresolved. This CDR3 comprises 13 residues. The V end lost 5 bases, the J end lost 9 bases, and 15 bases lay between the germline ends. The germline CDR1 and CDR2 sequences are SGHNT and YYREEE (reference sequence). CDR3 bases: TGTGCCAGCAGTCCGGGAACCCAAGGGCCCCAGCATTTT. This translates into CASSPGTQGPQHF.

This clone appeared a single time. The chain employs TRBV6-5 and TRBJ2-1, with TRBD2 matching over 8 bases. Germline V gene lookup returns CDR1 MNHEY and CDR2 SVGAGI. The length of the CDR3 is 15 residues. The trim removed 2 bases at V and 5 bases at J, leaving 5 bases unmatched. The DNA for the CDR3 is TGTGCCAGCAGTTACGGTCGGGGGGGCCACAATGAGCAGTTCTTC. This translates into CASSYGRGGHNEQFF.

The chain joins TRBV29-1 to TRBJ2-7, with 8 nucleotides matching TRBD1. From germline, CDR1 is SQVTM and CDR2 ANQGSEA. J lost 4 bases, V lost 3 bases, and 2 bases had no gene match. The CDR3 runs 12 residues. CDR3 in DNA: TGCAGCGTTGACGGGACAGGTTACGAGCAGTACTTC. Protein: CSVDGTGYEQYF.

CDR3: CASTRLKGDTEAFF. Here the CDR3 DNA reads TGTGCCAGCACCCGACTGAAAGGGGACACTGAAGCTTTCTTT. The chain uses TRBV6-6 and TRBJ1-1; tentatively, D is TRBD1 (5 bases). V lost 7 bases to trimming and J lost 3 bases, with 15 bases between them. CDR1 is MNHNY and CDR2 is SVGAGI in the germline V gene (reference sequence). CDR3 length: 14 amino acids.

The genes are TRBV7-9 and TRBJ1-5; maybe TRBD1 (5 bases). Trimming pared 7 bases from V and 6 bases from J, leaving 28 bases between. The CDR3 sequence is 18 residues long. CDR1 SEHNR and CDR2 FQNEAQ come from the germline V gene (reference sequence). The CDR3 DNA sequence: TGTGCCAGCACCGACGGTCGAATGGCCGGGGGGATTGGTCAGCCCCAGCATTTT. Translated, it gives CASTDGRMAGGIGQPQHF.

This chain links TRBV13 with TRBJ1-2; TRBD1 aligns across 7 bases. The CDR3 consists of 12 residues. J was trimmed by 14 bases and V by 2 bases; bases with no gene match: 8. CDR1 is PRHDT, CDR2 FYEKMQ, per germline (reference sequence). CDR3 loop: CASSLKPGRGTF. The CDR3 DNA reads TGTGCCAGCAGCTTAAAACCCGGCAGGGGGACCTTC.

J is TRBJ2-3 and V is TRBV6-5; 7 positions agree with TRBD2. The V and J ends lost 6 bases and 4 bases, in that order; junction bases with no gene match: 1. The germline CDR1 and CDR2 sequences are MNHEY and SVGAGI. The CDR3 loop spans 12 amino acids. The CDR3 reads CASRGGADTQYF. In nucleotides, the CDR3 is TGTGCCAGCAGGGGAGGGGCAGATACGCAGTATTTT.

This clone was seen a handful of times. The CDR3 here is CASSYRGKSYNEQFF. In DNA form, the CDR3 reads TGTGCCAGCAGTTACAGGGGGAAATCCTACAATGAGCAGTTCTTC. The J gene is TRBJ2-1, the V gene TRBV7-8; 8 bases agree with TRBD1. V was pared by 6 bases and J by 1 base, with 5 bases of the junction left unmatched. The CDR3 has 15 amino acids. Germline assignment: CDR1 SGHVS and CDR2 FQNEAQ.

The CDR3 DNA sequence: TGTGCCACCGGACTCCCCGGGGCCAACGTCCTGACTTTC. Residues: CATGLPGANVLTF. This sequence joins TRBV25-1 and TRBJ2-6, with a tentative D call TRBD2 (5 bases). There are 13 residues in the CDR3. Germline CDR1 reads MGHDK; CDR2 reads SYGVNS. V lost 10 bases, J lost 4 bases, and 11 bases lay in between.

The chain combines TRBV10-2 with TRBJ2-7; TRBD2 agrees at 10 bases. Germline assignment: CDR1 WSHSY and CDR2 SAAADI. This CDR3 has 14 amino acids. V dropped 7 bases and J dropped 2; count of bases not matched to a gene: 5. CDR3 in DNA: TGCGCCAGCAAACAGCGGGGGGGCCCCTACGAGCAGTACGTC. The encoded protein is CASKQRGGPYEQYV.

This chain connects TRBV24-1 to TRBJ1-5; possible D gene TRBD1, 6 bases. With 4 bases removed from V and 5 bases from J, the gap between germline ends came to 14 bases. The length of the CDR3 is 15 residues. Germline V CDR1 and CDR2: KGHDR, SFDVKD. CDR3 sequence (DNA): TGTGCCACCAGTGACCCCGACAGGTCTTATCAGCCCCAGCATTTT. Its protein product is CATSDPDRSYQPQHF.

The J gene is TRBJ2-3, the V gene TRBV2, with 7 bases identical to TRBD2. The CDR3 is 14 residues long. CDR1 and CDR2 (germline): SNHLY, FYNNEI. The trim removed 6 bases at V and 0 bases at J, leaving 3 bases unmatched. This chain's CDR3 is CASSLTSSTDTQYF. In nucleotides, the CDR3 is TGTGCCAGCAGCCTGACTAGCAGCACAGATACGCAGTATTTT.

The J gene is TRBJ1-5, the V gene TRBV30; D is possibly TRBD1 (6 bases). In germline, CDR1 is GTSNPN, CDR2 SVGIG (reference sequence). V lost 1 base and J lost 7, with 11 bases in between. The CDR3 is 13 amino acids. CDR3 in DNA: TGTGCCTGGAGTGGGGGGGGCCCCCAGCCCCAGCATTTT. Protein product: CAWSGGGPQPQHF.

The rearrangement uses TRBV5-1 and TRBJ2-3; TRBD2 matches 8 bases. V dropped 0 bases and J dropped 3; count of bases not matched to a gene: 6. The CDR3 spans 16 residues. CDR1 is SGHRS and CDR2 is YFSETQ in the germline V gene. CDR3 in amino acids: CASSLVGGGTTDTQYF. The CDR3 nucleotides are TGCGCCAGCAGCTTGGTGGGCGGGGGGACAACAGATACGCAGTATTTT.

The sample holds a few counts of this clone. CDR3 in amino acids: CASSPRGIPAYEQYF. DNA of the CDR3: TGTGCCAGCAGCCCCCGGGGAATCCCGGCCTACGAGCAGTACTTC. The chain uses TRBV5-6 and TRBJ2-7; maybe TRBD2 (5 bases). V was pared by 4 bases and J by 2 bases, with 16 bases between. From germline, CDR1 is SGHDT and CDR2 YYEEEE. CDR3 size: 15 residues.

Only one count was recorded for this clone. The CDR3 DNA reads as TGTGCCAGCTCACCTCGACAGGGATTACAAGAGACCCAGTACTTC. It translates to CASSPRQGLQETQYF. The rearrangement links TRBV18 to TRBJ2-5, with TRBD1 matching 7 bases. J gave up 2 bases and V 3 bases, and 6 bases lay outside the gene matches. The CDR3 contains 15 residues. Germline CDR1 reads KGHSH; CDR2 reads LQKENI.

The chain couples TRBV7-3 to TRBJ2-3; D unresolved. This CDR3 is built from 13 residues. CDR1 and CDR2 from the germline V gene are SGHTA and FQGTGA. Trimming stripped 3 bases from V and 2 bases from J, with 6 bases between. CDR3 coding DNA: TGTGCCAGCAGCTTTCTCTCCACAGATACGCAGTATTTT. Translation: CASSFLSTDTQYF.

This chain connects TRBV12-3 or TRBV12-4 to TRBJ2-7, with D unclear. The CDR3 has 12 residues. Trimming stripped 6 bases from V and 4 bases from J, with 10 bases between. The CDR3 here is CASSANYYEQYF. CDR3 coding DNA: TGTGCCAGCAGCGCTAATTATTACGAGCAGTACTTC.

In DNA form, the CDR3 reads TGTGCCAGTAGCTCAAGAACCGGACAGGTTGGCGGGACCCAGTACTTC. Translating it yields CASSSRTGQVGGTQYF. J is TRBJ2-5 and V is TRBV19, with TRBD1 identical over 7 bases. The germline gives CDR1 LNHDA, CDR2 SQIVND (reference sequence). Trimming removed 6 bases from V and 7 bases from J; junction bases left unmatched: 17. The CDR3 totals 16 residues.

This clone was found once. The chain combines TRBV5-5 with TRBJ1-1; D is ambiguous. This CDR3 has 15 amino acids. Germline V gives CDR1 SGHKS, CDR2 YYEKEE (reference sequence). V was shortened by 0 bases and J by 3 bases, with 12 bases between the two germline ends. The CDR3 region has the DNA TGTGCCAGCAGCTTGGCCCCCGCAGTCTACACTGAAGCTTTCTTT. Amino acids: CASSLAPAVYTEAFF.

The chain couples TRBV5-1 to TRBJ1-5, with TRBD1 matching over 8 bases. V lost 4 bases to trimming and J lost 4 bases; unmatched junction nucleotides: 7. Germline-derived CDR1 and CDR2 are SGHRS and YFSETQ. The CDR3 covers 15 residues. The DNA for the CDR3 is TGCGCCAGCAGCATAGACGGGACAGGAAATCAGCCCCAGCATTTT. This gives the protein CASSIDGTGNQPQHF.